This entry describes one T cell receptor beta chain. Its antigen is currently unknown. V dropped 6 bases and J dropped 3; count of bases not matched to a gene: 7. Germline V gene lookup returns CDR1 SNHLY and CDR2 FYNNEI. CDR3 size: 14 residues. The sample is drawn from a study of shared clonotypes between healthy human individuals. Overall study results and limits: When compared with the clonotypes that were shared by all four sorted-subset donors, the non-shared clonotypes turned out to have lower generation probabilities. Relative to memory subsets, naive subsets generally showed larger estimated richness.

Clones were read by immunoSEQ multiplex PCR, and TCRdb kept only the in-frame ones, dropping some. The sample lists roughly 700,000 clones; under 80% were seen once. V is TRBV2 and J is TRBJ2-5; 7 bases line up with TRBD1. This TCR came from a young woman in good health. Sequenced input: memory CD4+ T cells sorted from blood. The subset is: CD45RA-negative fraction. The CDR3 nucleotides read TGTGCCAGCAGAAAGGGACAGTCAGAAGAGACCCAGTACTTC. It encodes CASRKGQSEETQYF.